The present T cell receptor beta chain was sequenced within a study of T-cell reconstitution after alpha-beta-depleted transplantation in children. Researchers prepared the TCRbeta library using unique molecular identifiers, the study reports. MiXCR, run by TCRdb on the PCR reads, gives a single entry per CDR3 protein. The table has 350,000 to 400,000 distinct CDR3 sequences, around 21% seen once; the top ten hold 3.8%. CDR3 length: 14 residues. V was cut by 2 bases and J by 3 bases, with 14 bases left in between. CDR1 SQVTM and CDR2 ANQGSEA come from the germline V gene. This TCR came from a human donor who donated a stem cell graft to a child with acute myeloid leukemia. This specimen consisted of PBMCs from the stem cell graft donor, obtained from the stem cell graft. This chain links TRBV29-1 with TRBJ2-7; D not resolved. CDR3 sequence reads: CSVELGSENYEQYF. CDR3 nucleotides: TGCAGCGTTGAATTAGGGTCAGAGAACTACGAGCAGTACTTC.